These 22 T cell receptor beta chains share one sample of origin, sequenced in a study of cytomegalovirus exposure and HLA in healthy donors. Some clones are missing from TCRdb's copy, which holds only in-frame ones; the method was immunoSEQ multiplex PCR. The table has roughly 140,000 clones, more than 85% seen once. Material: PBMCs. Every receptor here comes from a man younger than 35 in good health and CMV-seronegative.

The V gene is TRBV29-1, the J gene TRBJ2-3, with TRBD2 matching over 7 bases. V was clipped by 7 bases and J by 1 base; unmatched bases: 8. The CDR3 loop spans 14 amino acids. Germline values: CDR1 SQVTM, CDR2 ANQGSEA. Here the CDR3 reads CSGRLALGTDTQYF. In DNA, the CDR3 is TGCAGCGGTAGACTAGCCCTGGGCACAGATACGCAGTATTTT.

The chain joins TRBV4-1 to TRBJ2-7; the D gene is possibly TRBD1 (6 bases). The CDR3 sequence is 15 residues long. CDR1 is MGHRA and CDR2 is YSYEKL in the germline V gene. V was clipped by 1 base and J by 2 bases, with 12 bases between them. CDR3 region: CASSQGLTGTYEQYF. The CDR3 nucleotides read TGCGCCAGCAGCCAAGGATTGACAGGTACCTACGAGCAGTACTTC.

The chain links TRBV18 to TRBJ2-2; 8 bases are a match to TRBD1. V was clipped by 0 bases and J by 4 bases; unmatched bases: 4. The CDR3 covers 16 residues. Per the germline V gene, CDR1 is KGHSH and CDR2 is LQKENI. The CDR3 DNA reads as TGTGCCAGCTCACCACCCGCAGGGGGCGGCACCGGGGAGCTGTTTTTT. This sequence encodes CASSPPAGGGTGELFF.

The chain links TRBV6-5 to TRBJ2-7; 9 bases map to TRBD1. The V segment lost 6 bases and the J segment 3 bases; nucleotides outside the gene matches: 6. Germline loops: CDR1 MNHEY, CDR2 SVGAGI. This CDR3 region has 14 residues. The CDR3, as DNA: TGTGCCAGCAGCTGGACAGGGGATAGCTACGAGCAGTACTTC. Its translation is CASSWTGDSYEQYF.

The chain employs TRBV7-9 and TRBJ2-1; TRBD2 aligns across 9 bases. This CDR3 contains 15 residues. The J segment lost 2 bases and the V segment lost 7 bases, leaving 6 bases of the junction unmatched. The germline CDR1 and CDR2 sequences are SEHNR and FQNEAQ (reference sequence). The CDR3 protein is CASIYPSGTYNEQFF. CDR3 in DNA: TGTGCCAGCATCTACCCTAGCGGGACCTACAATGAGCAGTTCTTC.

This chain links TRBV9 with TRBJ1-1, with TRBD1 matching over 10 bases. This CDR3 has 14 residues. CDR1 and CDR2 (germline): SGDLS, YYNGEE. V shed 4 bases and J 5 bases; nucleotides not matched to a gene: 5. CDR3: CASSPGTGETEAFF. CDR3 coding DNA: TGTGCCAGCAGCCCCGGGACAGGGGAAACTGAAGCTTTCTTT.

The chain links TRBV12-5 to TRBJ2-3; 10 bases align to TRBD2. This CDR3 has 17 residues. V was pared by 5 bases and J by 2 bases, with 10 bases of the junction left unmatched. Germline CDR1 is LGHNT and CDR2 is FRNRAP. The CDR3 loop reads CASGPWAAGGATDTQYF. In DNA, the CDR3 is TGTGCTAGTGGTCCCTGGGCAGCGGGGGGGGCCACAGATACGCAGTATTTT.

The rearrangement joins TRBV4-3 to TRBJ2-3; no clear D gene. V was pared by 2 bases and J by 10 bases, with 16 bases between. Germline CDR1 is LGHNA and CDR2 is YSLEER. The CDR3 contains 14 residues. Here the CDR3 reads CASSQRLQYEAQYF. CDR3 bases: TGCGCCAGCAGCCAACGACTGCAATATGAGGCGCAGTATTTT.

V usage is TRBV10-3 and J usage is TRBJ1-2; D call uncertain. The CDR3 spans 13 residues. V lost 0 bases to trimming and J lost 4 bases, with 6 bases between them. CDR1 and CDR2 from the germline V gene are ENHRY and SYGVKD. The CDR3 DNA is TGTGCCATCAGTGAGTCCGTCCTCTATGGCTACACCTTC. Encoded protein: CAISESVLYGYTF.

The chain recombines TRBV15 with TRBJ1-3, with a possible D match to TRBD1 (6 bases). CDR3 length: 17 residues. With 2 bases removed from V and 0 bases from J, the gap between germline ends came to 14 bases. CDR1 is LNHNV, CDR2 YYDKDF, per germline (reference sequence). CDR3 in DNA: TGTGCCACCAGCAGACAGGGGAACCTCCTCTCTGGAAACACCATATATTTT. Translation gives CATSRQGNLLSGNTIYF.

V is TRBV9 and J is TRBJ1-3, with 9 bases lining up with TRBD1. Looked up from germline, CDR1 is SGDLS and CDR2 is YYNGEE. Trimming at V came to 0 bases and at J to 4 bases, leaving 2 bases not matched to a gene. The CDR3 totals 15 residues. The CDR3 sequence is CASSVDRGLGNTIYF. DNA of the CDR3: TGTGCCAGCAGCGTAGACAGGGGGCTCGGAAACACCATATATTTT.

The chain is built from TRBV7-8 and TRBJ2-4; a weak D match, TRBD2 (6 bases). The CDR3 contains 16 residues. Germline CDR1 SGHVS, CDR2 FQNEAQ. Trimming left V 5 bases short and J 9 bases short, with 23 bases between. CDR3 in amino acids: CASSPARRLGGSIQYF. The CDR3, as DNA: TGTGCCAGCAGCCCAGCCCGGCGACTAGGAGGAAGCATTCAGTACTTC.

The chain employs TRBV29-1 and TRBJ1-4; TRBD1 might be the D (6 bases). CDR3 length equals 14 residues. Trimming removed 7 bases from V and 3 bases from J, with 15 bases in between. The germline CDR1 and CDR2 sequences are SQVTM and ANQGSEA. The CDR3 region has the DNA TGCAGCGCGAGTTGGGGGGGCCCTAATGAAAAACTGTTTTTT. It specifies CSASWGGPNEKLFF.

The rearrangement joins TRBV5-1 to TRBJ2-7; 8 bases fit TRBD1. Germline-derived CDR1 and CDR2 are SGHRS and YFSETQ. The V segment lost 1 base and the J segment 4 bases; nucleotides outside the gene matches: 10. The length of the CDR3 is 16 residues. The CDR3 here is CASSLSIGQGHYEQYF. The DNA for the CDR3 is TGCGCCAGCAGCTTGTCAATAGGACAGGGACATTACGAGCAGTACTTC.

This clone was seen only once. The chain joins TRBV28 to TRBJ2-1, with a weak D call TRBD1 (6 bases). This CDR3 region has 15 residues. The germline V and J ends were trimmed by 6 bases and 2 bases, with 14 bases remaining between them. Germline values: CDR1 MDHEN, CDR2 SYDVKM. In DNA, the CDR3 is TGTGCCAGCAGATATGTACAGGGCCCCTACAATGAGCAGTTCTTC. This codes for CASRYVQGPYNEQFF.

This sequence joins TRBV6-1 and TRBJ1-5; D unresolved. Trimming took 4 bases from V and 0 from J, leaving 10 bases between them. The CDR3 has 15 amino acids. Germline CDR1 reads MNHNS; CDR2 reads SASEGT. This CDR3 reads CASSALISSNQPQHF. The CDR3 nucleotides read TGTGCCAGCAGTGCCCTAATTAGTAGCAATCAGCCCCAGCATTTT.

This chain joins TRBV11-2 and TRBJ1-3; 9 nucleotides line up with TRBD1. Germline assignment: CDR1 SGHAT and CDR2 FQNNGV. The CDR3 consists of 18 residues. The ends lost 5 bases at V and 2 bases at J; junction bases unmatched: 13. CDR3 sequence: CASSPLLQGAVAGNTIYF. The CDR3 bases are TGTGCCAGCAGCCCACTCCTACAGGGGGCAGTGGCTGGAAACACCATATATTTT.

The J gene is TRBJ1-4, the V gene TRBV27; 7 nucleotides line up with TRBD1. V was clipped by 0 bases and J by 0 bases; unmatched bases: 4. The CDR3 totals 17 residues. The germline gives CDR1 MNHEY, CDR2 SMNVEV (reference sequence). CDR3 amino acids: CASSLSGQAATNEKLFF. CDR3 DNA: TGTGCCAGCAGTTTATCCGGACAGGCAGCAACTAATGAAAAACTGTTTTTT.

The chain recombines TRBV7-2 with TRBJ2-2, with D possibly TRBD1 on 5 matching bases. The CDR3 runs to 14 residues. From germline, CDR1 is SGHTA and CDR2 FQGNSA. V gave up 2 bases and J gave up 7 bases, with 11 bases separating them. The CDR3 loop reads CASSLSGQGGELFF. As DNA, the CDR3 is TGTGCCAGCAGCTTAAGTGGCCAGGGCGGGGAGCTGTTTTTT.

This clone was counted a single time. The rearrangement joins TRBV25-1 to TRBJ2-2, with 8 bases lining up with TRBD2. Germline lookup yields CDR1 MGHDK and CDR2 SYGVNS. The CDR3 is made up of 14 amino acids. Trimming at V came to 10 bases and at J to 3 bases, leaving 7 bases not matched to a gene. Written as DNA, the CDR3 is TGTGCCACCGGGAGGGGAGGGGACACCGGGGAGCTGTTTTTT. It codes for CATGRGGDTGELFF.

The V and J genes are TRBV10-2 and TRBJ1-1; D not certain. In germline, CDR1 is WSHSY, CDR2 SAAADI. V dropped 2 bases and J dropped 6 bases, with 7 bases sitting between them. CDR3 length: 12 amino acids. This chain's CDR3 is CASSEKTSEAFF. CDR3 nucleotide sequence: TGCGCCAGCAGTGAGAAGACATCTGAAGCTTTCTTT.

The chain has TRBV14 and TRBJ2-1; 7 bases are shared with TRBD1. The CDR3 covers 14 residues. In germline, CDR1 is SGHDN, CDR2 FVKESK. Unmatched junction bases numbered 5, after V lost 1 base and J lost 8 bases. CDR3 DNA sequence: TGTGCCAGCAGCCAAGCCCAGGGGGTCGATGAGCAGTTCTTC. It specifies CASSQAQGVDEQFF.